What follows describes a single T cell receptor beta chain. Its target is unknown. The CDR3 is 13 residues long. Trimming took 5 bases from V and 4 from J, leaving 14 bases between them. CDR1 is GTSNPN, CDR2 SVGIG, per germline (reference sequence). This specimen belongs to a study of Tregs in tolerant kidney transplant recipients. TCRdb's copy holds only in-frame clones and misses some; the assay was immunoSEQ multiplex PCR. Of 90,000 to 150,000 clones listed, about 90% were seen once; the top ten hold approximately 0.54%. Notes on the study in general: Validation in larger populations is needed because few patients were studied.

Unstimulated regulatory T cells (CD4+CD25+CD127-), CD4+CD25- non-regulatory cells, CD4 and CD8 cells were FACS-sorted from thawed PBMCs. The origin of this receptor is a human donor in good health. Source material: CD4+ T cells from blood. V usage is TRBV30 and J usage is TRBJ2-5; perhaps TRBD1 as D (6 bases). The CDR3 DNA follows: TGTGCCTGGGCCTCCGGGACACCAGAGACCCAGTACTTC. This translates into CAWASGTPETQYF.